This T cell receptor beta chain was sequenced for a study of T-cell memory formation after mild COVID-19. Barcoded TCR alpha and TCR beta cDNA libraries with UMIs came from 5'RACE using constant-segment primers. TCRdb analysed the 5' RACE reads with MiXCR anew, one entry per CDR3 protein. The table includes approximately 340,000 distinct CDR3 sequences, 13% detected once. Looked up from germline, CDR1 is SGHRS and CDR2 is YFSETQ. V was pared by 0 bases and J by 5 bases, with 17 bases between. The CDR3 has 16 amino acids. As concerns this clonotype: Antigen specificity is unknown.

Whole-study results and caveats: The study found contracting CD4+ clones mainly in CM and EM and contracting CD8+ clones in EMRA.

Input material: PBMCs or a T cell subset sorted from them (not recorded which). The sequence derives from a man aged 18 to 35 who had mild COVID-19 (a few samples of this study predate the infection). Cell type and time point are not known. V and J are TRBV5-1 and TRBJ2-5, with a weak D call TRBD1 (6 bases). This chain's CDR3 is CASSLGAGASKETQYF. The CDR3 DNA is TGCGCCAGCAGCTTGGGGGCAGGGGCTTCGAAGGAGACCCAGTACTTC.